The 18 T cell receptor beta chains below were found in one sample sequenced in a study of blood T cell repertoires in COVID-19 (dated by TCRdb to 2018 to 2021). Libraries were prepared through the immunoSEQ multiplex PCR assay. The table comes from immuneACCESS by way of TCRdb, which keeps in-frame sequences with V and J called. Part of the clones is missing from these tables; in studies checked, under half for an unresolved V gene and the rest for unknown reasons. Within this sample are about 220,000 clones, with 84% of them counted one time only. The ten largest clonotypes hold around 9.5% of the sample. The sample was peripheral blood. The receptors were sampled from a middle-aged man with active or convalescent COVID-19.

This rearrangement joins TRBV7-3 to TRBJ2-2; 8 bases are shared with TRBD1. Germline trimming cut 6 bases from V and 1 base from J; bases unmatched to any gene: 4. The CDR3 has 15 amino acids. Germline-derived CDR1 and CDR2 are SGHTA and FQGTGA. The CDR3 region has the DNA TGTGCCAGCAGGCCCGGGACAGGGAACACCGGGGAGCTGTTTTTT. This codes for CASRPGTGNTGELFF.

V is TRBV11-2 and J is TRBJ1-6; TRBD1 agrees at 7 bases. The ends lost 0 bases at V and 14 bases at J; junction bases unmatched: 7. Looked up from germline, CDR1 is SGHAT and CDR2 is FQNNGV. CDR3 length: 14 amino acids. The CDR3 region is CASSLEGDSSALHF. CDR3 nucleotides: TGTGCCAGCAGCTTAGAGGGGGACAGTTCGGCCCTCCACTTT.

The chain employs TRBV6-5 and TRBJ2-3; 12 bases line up with TRBD2. In germline, CDR1 is MNHEY, CDR2 SVGAGI. The junction had 8 bases not matched to a gene; V was cut back by 8 bases and J by 5 bases. There are 15 residues in the CDR3. The CDR3 here is CASETSGSKKDTQYF. Here the CDR3 DNA reads TGTGCCAGCGAGACTAGCGGGAGTAAAAAAGATACGCAGTATTTT.

The chain uses TRBV6-1 and TRBJ1-1; TRBD1 might be the D (6 bases). Germline V gene lookup returns CDR1 MNHNS and CDR2 SASEGT. The CDR3 has 13 residues. Between the trimmed V and J ends, which lost 7 bases and 1 base, there was a span of 10 bases. The CDR3: CASNRAGNTEAFF. The CDR3 coding sequence is TGTGCCAGCAACAGGGCCGGGAACACTGAAGCTTTCTTT.

This sequence joins TRBV7-9 and TRBJ2-1; 10 nucleotides line up with TRBD2. The V segment lost 4 bases and the J segment 4 bases; nucleotides outside the gene matches: 4. The CDR3 is 15 amino acids. The germline V gene encodes CDR1 SEHNR and CDR2 FQNEAQ (reference sequence). The CDR3 DNA follows: TGTGCCAGCAGCTCAAGCGGGAGGGGGTACAATGAGCAGTTCTTC. It codes for CASSSSGRGYNEQFF.

The chain links TRBV7-2 to TRBJ2-2; 9 bases are shared with TRBD1. CDR3 size: 16 residues. CDR1 is SGHTA and CDR2 is FQGNSA in the germline V gene. With V trimmed by 4 bases and J by 3 bases, 6 bases remained unmatched. This CDR3 reads CASSSPRDRDTGELFF. CDR3 coding DNA: TGTGCCAGCAGCTCCCCTCGGGACAGGGACACCGGGGAGCTGTTTTTT.

The V and J genes are TRBV5-4 and TRBJ1-2, with unresolved D. This CDR3 has 14 amino acids. V lost 1 base and J lost 1, with 8 bases in between. Germline V gene data show CDR1 as SGHNT and CDR2 as YYREEE (reference sequence). CDR3 region: CASSLHSYNYGYTF. Here the CDR3 DNA reads TGTGCCAGCAGCTTGCACAGCTATAACTATGGCTACACCTTC.

The rearrangement uses TRBV12-3 or TRBV12-4 and TRBJ2-2; 7 bases line up with TRBD1. The length of the CDR3 is 13 residues. Trimming removed 8 bases from V and 8 bases from J; junction bases left unmatched: 8. The CDR3 sequence is CASVGQGVGELFF. CDR3 DNA sequence: TGTGCCAGCGTGGGGCAGGGGGTAGGGGAGCTGTTTTTT.

The chain joins TRBV2 to TRBJ1-6; 8 bases map to TRBD1. Germline CDR1 SNHLY, CDR2 FYNNEI. The CDR3 extends over 13 amino acids. The J segment lost 9 bases and the V segment lost 4 bases, leaving 2 bases of the junction unmatched. CDR3 sequence: CASSAGTGSPLHF. In DNA, the CDR3 is TGTGCCAGCAGTGCCGGGACAGGTTCACCCCTCCACTTT.

The J gene is TRBJ2-7, the V gene TRBV5-1, with D maybe TRBD1 (7 bases). V was shortened by 4 bases and J by 7 bases, with 15 bases between the two germline ends. Germline V lookup: CDR1 SGHRS, CDR2 YFSETQ. CDR3 length equals 13 residues. The CDR3 reads CASSATGDWEQYF. In DNA form, the CDR3 reads TGCGCCAGCAGCGCCACAGGGGACTGGGAGCAGTACTTC.

The genes are TRBV2 and TRBJ1-5; D possibly corresponds to TRBD1 (6 bases). V was cut by 3 bases and J by 7 bases, with 13 bases left in between. Germline CDR1 is SNHLY and CDR2 is FYNNEI. This CDR3 spans 14 amino acids. As DNA, the CDR3 is TGTGCCAGCAGTGAGGCTCAGGGGCACCAGCCCCAGCATTTT. Its translation: CASSEAQGHQPQHF.

The chain joins TRBV18 to TRBJ1-1, with a possible D match to TRBD1 (6 bases). V was trimmed by 6 bases and J by 5 bases, leaving 16 bases between them. Germline loops: CDR1 KGHSH, CDR2 LQKENI. This CDR3 comprises 14 residues. CDR3 in amino acids: CASSAQGLETEAFF. The CDR3 nucleotides read TGTGCCAGCTCTGCACAGGGCCTCGAGACTGAAGCTTTCTTT.

The V gene is TRBV28, the J gene TRBJ2-2; 10 bases are shared with TRBD2. CDR1 MDHEN and CDR2 SYDVKM come from the germline V gene. This CDR3 region has 18 residues. J gave up 0 bases and V 3 bases, and 7 bases lay outside the gene matches. Here the CDR3 reads CASSFLAGEPTNTGELFF. In DNA form, the CDR3 reads TGTGCCAGCAGTTTTCTAGCGGGAGAGCCTACGAACACCGGGGAGCTGTTTTTT.

This chain connects TRBV5-6 to TRBJ1-1; a possible D gene is TRBD1 (6 bases). Germline V gives CDR1 SGHDT, CDR2 YYEEEE. Trimming shortened V by 2 bases and J by 2 bases, and 13 bases separated the two germline ends. This CDR3 region has 15 residues. The CDR3 bases are TGTGCCAGCAGCTTCGGTCCACAGGGAAACACTGAAGCTTTCTTT. Translated: CASSFGPQGNTEAFF.

V and J are TRBV5-5 and TRBJ2-2; D possibly corresponds to TRBD2 (6 bases). From germline, CDR1 is SGHKS and CDR2 YYEKEE (reference sequence). The V gene lost 1 base and the J gene lost 7 bases, with 14 bases spanning the gap. CDR3 length: 15 amino acids. CDR3 DNA sequence: TGTGCCAGCAGCTTGCGGGAGAGGTTCGGCGGGGAGCTGTTTTTT. Amino acids: CASSLRERFGGELFF.

The chain employs TRBV28 and TRBJ1-2, with D perhaps TRBD1 (5 bases). Trimming pared 1 base from V and 3 bases from J, leaving 15 bases between. Germline-derived CDR1 and CDR2 are MDHEN and SYDVKM. The CDR3 sequence is 16 residues long. The CDR3 nucleotides read TGTGCCAGCAGTTTATTCCTGGTCCAGACAGACTATGGCTACACCTTC. Protein product: CASSLFLVQTDYGYTF.

Points on this clone: Other DNA sequences within the sample encode an identical CDR3. V usage is TRBV5-1 and J usage is TRBJ2-7; TRBD1 matches 7 bases. The CDR3 is 14 amino acids. Germline assignment: CDR1 SGHRS and CDR2 YFSETQ. The J segment lost 3 bases and the V segment lost 0 bases, leaving 3 bases of the junction unmatched. The CDR3 is CASSLEAGGYEQYV. CDR3 bases: TGCGCCAGCAGCTTGGAGGCAGGGGGCTACGAGCAGTACGTC.

The genes are TRBV5-1 and TRBJ1-5; no clear D. Germline values: CDR1 SGHRS, CDR2 YFSETQ. This CDR3 has 16 residues. Trimming took off 0 bases at V and 7 bases at J, with 17 bases between the two ends. CDR3 bases: TGCGCCAGCAGCTTGGCCCCCATGTCTGTGCGGCAGCCCCAGCATTTT. Its protein product is CASSLAPMSVRQPQHF.